A single sample gave rise to the 30 T cell receptor beta chains below, sequenced in a study of molecular identifiers for immune sequencing clone quantification. TCRdb itself ran the PCR reads through MiXCR, one entry per CDR3 protein. The data show over 70,000 distinct CDR3 sequences, 20% to 25% seen once. Material: naive CD8+ T cells from blood, with Jurkat cell RNA spiked in. Noted subset: FACS-sorted CD8+CD4-CCR7+CD45RA+ naive T cells. These receptors all come from a human donor in good health. Some libraries in this study had Jurkat cell RNA spiked in.

This clonotype has at least ten counts. The V and J genes are TRBV6-1 and TRBJ1-2; D possibly corresponds to TRBD1 (6 bases). V was clipped by 11 bases and J by 4 bases, with 17 bases between them. The CDR3 has 13 amino acids. CDR1 is MNHNS and CDR2 is SASEGT in the germline V gene. The CDR3 DNA sequence: TGTGCCCAGTCCAGGGGAATAAGCTATGGCTACACCTTC. It encodes CAQSRGISYGYTF.

This clonotype was seen a few times. V gene TRBV5-6 combines with J gene TRBJ2-1; possible D gene TRBD2, 5 bases. V was pared by 4 bases and J by 10 bases, with 12 bases between. In germline, CDR1 is SGHDT, CDR2 YYEEEE. The CDR3 runs to 12 residues. The CDR3 DNA reads as TGTGCCAGCAGCGCTCTAGCTCGGGAGCAGTTCTTC. Residues: CASSALAREQFF.

As to this clonotype: A much larger clone sits a single nucleotide away, making a read error possible. The chain carries TRBV12-3 or TRBV12-4 and TRBJ2-5; D gene uncertain. CDR3 length equals 14 residues. CDR3 protein: CASSPNLDLETRYF. CDR3 nucleotides: TGTGCCAGCAGTCCAAACCTAGACCTAGAGACCCGGTACTTC.

This clonotype showed up just a few times. The V gene is TRBV6-5, the J gene TRBJ2-7; D might be TRBD1 or TRBD2, each matching 5 bases. V was trimmed by 5 bases and J by 0 bases, leaving 14 bases between them. The CDR3 runs to 15 residues. Germline V gene lookup returns CDR1 MNHEY and CDR2 SVGAGI. CDR3 in amino acids: CASSPTGPNSYEQYF. CDR3 bases: TGTGCCAGCAGTCCGACGGGGCCTAACTCCTACGAGCAGTACTTC.

A remark on this clonotype: One end of the junction is discordant with germline, which a read error may explain. This sequence joins TRBV19 and TRBJ2-3; 12 bases line up with TRBD2. This CDR3 is 14 amino acids long. Germline V CDR1 and CDR2: LNHDA, SQIVND (reference sequence). The CDR3 nucleotides are TGTGCCACTCAGACTAGCGGGAGTACAGATATGCAGTATTTT. Protein: CATQTSGSTDMQYF.

Ten or more counts support this clonotype. The chain couples TRBV19 to TRBJ1-5; the D gene is possibly TRBD1 (6 bases). CDR1 and CDR2 from the germline V gene are LNHDA and SQIVND (reference sequence). The CDR3 contains 16 residues. V dropped 3 bases and J dropped 7 bases, with 19 bases sitting between them. The CDR3 sequence: CASSMPLGGLGQPQHF. The CDR3 bases are TGTGCCAGTAGTATGCCTTTGGGGGGCCTCGGACAGCCCCAGCATTTT.

Concerning this clonotype: A read error may be the cause here, since a much bigger clone is one base away. The chain recombines TRBV6-1 with TRBJ2-7; D not certain. The CDR3 loop spans 15 amino acids. Germline-derived CDR1 and CDR2 are MNHNS and SASEGT. The V gene lost 3 bases and the J gene lost 1 base, with 13 bases spanning the gap. CDR3 bases: TGTGCCAGCAGTGATGGAGCAATGGGATCCTACGAGCAGTACTTC. It specifies CASSDGAMGSYEQYF.

In the case of this clonotype: This may be a read error: a much more frequent sequence differs by one nucleotide. The chain joins TRBV7-3 to TRBJ1-1; 11 bases match TRBD1. CDR3 size: 14 residues. Germline trimming cut 5 bases from V and 6 bases from J; bases unmatched to any gene: 5. CDR1 is SGHTA, CDR2 FQGTGA, per germline. This CDR3 is CASSRTGGSPEAFF. In DNA form, the CDR3 reads TGTGCCAGCAGCCGGACAGGGGGCAGTCCTGAAGCTTTCTTT.

A word on this clonotype: A much larger clonotype is one base distant, so this may be a read error. V and J are TRBV4-1 and TRBJ1-2; TRBD1 is a possible D gene (6 bases). This CDR3 is built from 19 residues. Trimming took off 3 bases at V and 4 bases at J, with 27 bases between the two ends. Germline V lookup: CDR1 MGHRA, CDR2 YSYEKL. The CDR3 protein is CASSHGQERTDRHSYGYTF. CDR3 DNA sequence: TGCGCCAGCAGCCATGGGCAAGAAAGGACAGACAGGCACAGCTATGGCTACACCTTC.

On this clonotype: The conserved phenylalanine or tryptophan is not found at the CDR3 terminus, so this likely reflects a read error. The J gene is TRBJ1-4, the V gene TRBV2; no definite D call. The CDR3 runs to 14 residues. Germline lookup yields CDR1 SNHLY and CDR2 FYNNEI. The V gene lost 2 bases and the J gene lost 4 bases, with 8 bases spanning the gap. The CDR3 loop reads CASSENPHNEKLFL. The CDR3, as DNA: TGTGCCAGCAGTGAAAACCCTCATAATGAAAAACTGTTTCTT.

The chain couples TRBV4-1 to TRBJ1-4, with TRBD1 identical over 7 bases. V shed 4 bases and J 4 bases; nucleotides not matched to a gene: 6. This CDR3 spans 15 amino acids. The germline gives CDR1 MGHRA, CDR2 YSYEKL. The CDR3 sequence: CASSRLQGLNEKLFF. For the CDR3, the DNA is TGCGCCAGCAGCCGCCTACAGGGGCTTAATGAAAAACTGTTTTTT.

There are a few counts of this clonotype. The J gene is TRBJ1-4, the V gene TRBV12-3 or TRBV12-4; 8 bases match TRBD1. This CDR3 has 15 residues. The J segment lost 5 bases and the V segment lost 5 bases, leaving 7 bases of the junction unmatched. The CDR3 DNA reads as TGTGCCAGCAGTCCCTACAGGGGGATAAATGAAAAACTGTTTTTT. This codes for CASSPYRGINEKLFF.

Note on this clonotype: A read error may explain this, as a much larger clone is one base away. The chain uses TRBV14 and TRBJ2-1; D is unclear. In germline, CDR1 is SGHDN, CDR2 FVKESK. The CDR3 totals 15 residues. V shed 4 bases and J shed 7 bases, with 17 bases lying between them. The CDR3 DNA sequence: TGTGCCAGCAGCCTGCCCAGGCCCATAAGGAATGAGCAGTTCTTC. It encodes CASSLPRPIRNEQFF.

To note about this clonotype: At one boundary the junction diverges from the germline segment, which might be a read error. This sequence joins TRBV28 and TRBJ1-1; D is possibly TRBD1 (5 bases). Germline-derived CDR1 and CDR2 are MDHEN and SYDVKM. The CDR3 consists of 11 residues. The chain's CDR3 is CASRGGSEALF. The CDR3 coding sequence is TGTGCCAGCAGGGGGGGTTCTGAAGCTCTCTTT.

The sample holds one count of this clonotype. A much bigger clone sits one base away, suggesting this may be a read error. CDR3 bases: TGTGCCAGCAGCCCCCCCTATGGCGGCGACACAGATACGCAGTGTTTT. Its translation: CASSPPYGGDTDTQCF. The chain links TRBV9 to TRBJ2-3, with D unclear. CDR3 length equals 16 residues. The germline V gene has CDR1 SGDLS and CDR2 YYNGEE.

J is TRBJ2-7 and V is TRBV19; D call uncertain. CDR3 size: 11 residues. Germline V CDR1 and CDR2: LNHDA, SQIVND (reference sequence). Trimming left V 6 bases short and J 3 bases short, with 6 bases between. CDR3 protein: CASRDYYEQYF. As DNA, the CDR3 is TGTGCCAGTAGGGATTACTACGAGCAGTACTTC.

This clonotype was observed at least ten times. The V call is TRBV7-9, the J call TRBJ1-3, with D unresolved. CDR3 length equals 15 residues. V lost 4 bases and J 2 bases, leaving 12 bases between the germline ends. CDR1 is SEHNR and CDR2 is FQNEAQ in the germline V gene (reference sequence). Here the CDR3 DNA reads TGTGCCAGCAGCTATTCTGTCAACGCTGGAAACACCATATATTTT. Translating gives CASSYSVNAGNTIYF.

Comments on this clonotype: A single base separates this from a much larger clone, so it may be a read error. This is likely a read error, given that the CDR3 carries no conserved phenylalanine or tryptophan at its end. This chain links TRBV7-2 with TRBJ2-7, with D unclear. The V gene lost 5 bases and the J gene lost 7 bases, with 12 bases spanning the gap. This CDR3 region has 12 residues. CDR1 is SGHTA, CDR2 FQGNSA, per germline. CDR3 sequence (DNA): TGTGCCAGCAGCCCCGGCGTTAGTGAGCAGTACTCC. It translates to CASSPGVSEQYS.

This clonotype was seen ten or more times. This chain uses TRBV28 with TRBJ1-1, with D perhaps matching TRBD1 (5 bases). The germline gives CDR1 MDHEN, CDR2 SYDVKM. The CDR3 is made up of 16 amino acids. V gave up 4 bases and J gave up 2 bases, with 17 bases separating them. The CDR3 DNA is TGTGCCAGCAGTTCTCGCAGGGTACGCGAAAACACTGAAGCTTTCTTT. Translating gives CASSSRRVRENTEAFF.

V is TRBV4-3 and J is TRBJ2-7; unclear D gene. CDR1 and CDR2 (germline): LGHNA, YSLEER. This CDR3 contains 14 residues. V was shortened by 3 bases and J by 3 bases, with 12 bases between the two germline ends. The CDR3 DNA is TGCGCCAGCAGCCAGAGACGCGGTAGCTACGAGCAGTACTTC. This sequence encodes CASSQRRGSYEQYF.

In regard to this clonotype: A much larger clone lies one base from this, so it may be a read error. The rearrangement uses TRBV20-1 and TRBJ1-4; D unresolved. The CDR3 runs to 11 residues. Germline V gene lookup returns CDR1 DFQATT and CDR2 SNEGSKA (reference sequence). CDR3 sequence reads: CRAKKVEKLFF. The CDR3 nucleotides read TGCAGAGCTAAAAAGGTTGAAAAACTGTTTTTT.

This clonotype was seen ten or more times. V is TRBV20-1 and J is TRBJ2-1; no firm D call. The V and J ends lost 6 bases and 7 bases respectively, with 19 bases between them. This CDR3 region has 14 residues. CDR1 and CDR2 (germline): DFQATT, SNEGSKA (reference sequence). This CDR3 is CSAPMSFIGNEQFF. The CDR3 DNA follows: TGCAGTGCCCCCATGAGCTTTATCGGGAATGAGCAGTTCTTC.

This clonotype has a count of ten or more. This chain uses TRBV6-1 with TRBJ1-4; 8 bases map to TRBD1. The CDR3 has 15 residues. With V trimmed by 3 bases and J by 2 bases, 2 bases remained unmatched. The germline V gene encodes CDR1 MNHNS and CDR2 SASEGT. The CDR3, as DNA: TGTGCCAGCAGTGATGGACAGGGTACTAATGAAAAACTGTTTTTT. Translation: CASSDGQGTNEKLFF.

The J gene is TRBJ1-6, the V gene TRBV12-3 or TRBV12-4, with a possible D match to TRBD1 (6 bases). There are 16 residues in the CDR3. The ends were cut back, 3 bases at V and 8 bases at J, with 17 bases in the middle. The CDR3 DNA reads TGTGCCAGCAGTTTTACCCAGCCAGGGGTAGATTCACCCCTCCACTTT. Its translation is CASSFTQPGVDSPLHF.

With respect to this clonotype: It may be a read error: a sequence one base away is much more abundant. The chain links TRBV7-9 to TRBJ2-7, with D tentatively TRBD2 (6 bases). V was trimmed by 2 bases and J by 0 bases, leaving 14 bases between them. Germline CDR1 and CDR2: SEHNR and FQNEAQ (reference sequence). CDR3 length: 16 amino acids. For the CDR3, the DNA is TGTGCCAGCAGCTTACCGAGGGACGGGGGCTCCTACGAGCAGTACTTC. It specifies CASSLPRDGGSYEQYF. The full variable domain, with the rest looked up from reference TRBV7-9 and TRBJ2-7, is DTGVSQNPRHKITKRGQNVTFRCDPISEHNRLYWYRQTLGQGPEFLTYFQNEAQLEKSRLLSDRFSAERPKGSFSTLEIQRTEQGDSAMYLCASSLPRDGGSYEQYFGPGTRLTVT.

This clonotype occurred many times. The chain has TRBV30 and TRBJ2-2, with unresolved D. V was clipped by 0 bases and J by 0 bases, with 2 bases between them. Looked up from germline, CDR1 is GTSNPN and CDR2 is SVGIG (reference sequence). The CDR3 runs to 13 residues. CDR3 in DNA: TGTGCCTGGAGTGTATCGAACACCGGGGAGCTGTTTTTT. This encodes CAWSVSNTGELFF.

This clonotype was observed many times. The chain has TRBV20-1 and TRBJ2-7, with D perhaps matching TRBD2 (5 bases). The CDR3 length is 15 residues. Germline V lookup: CDR1 DFQATT, CDR2 SNEGSKA (reference sequence). Trimming removed 1 base at V and 0 bases at J, with 13 bases between. This CDR3 reads CSARGRTLPSYEQYF. As DNA, the CDR3 is TGCAGTGCTAGAGGACGGACTTTGCCCTCCTACGAGCAGTACTTC.

The sample holds a few counts of this clonotype. The rearrangement links TRBV5-3 to TRBJ2-3; no clear D. TRBV5-3 is filed as an ORF, its function uncertain. The CDR3 length is 16 residues. V gave up 10 bases and J gave up 0 bases, with 21 bases separating them. Here the CDR3 DNA reads TGTGCCGGCAGCCGAAAGGACGGGTCTAGCACAGATACGCAGTATTTT. Its protein product is CAGSRKDGSSTDTQYF.

There are many counts of this clonotype. The V gene is TRBV19, the J gene TRBJ1-1; 11 bases are a match to TRBD1. This CDR3 spans 17 amino acids. Per germline, CDR1 LNHDA and CDR2 SQIVND (reference sequence). Losses at the gene ends were 3 bases for V and 0 bases for J; bases not matched to a gene: 6. The CDR3 spells CASSIWTGGVMNTEAFF. The CDR3 DNA reads as TGTGCCAGTAGTATTTGGACAGGGGGCGTCATGAACACTGAAGCTTTCTTT.

There are many counts of this clonotype. V gene TRBV4-3 combines with J gene TRBJ1-5; unclear D gene. There are 15 residues in the CDR3. V lost 0 bases and J 1 base, leaving 7 bases between the germline ends. Germline CDR1 LGHNA, CDR2 YSLEER. The CDR3 sequence: CASSQDRASNQPQHF. The CDR3, as DNA: TGCGCCAGCAGCCAAGATCGAGCGAGCAATCAGCCCCAGCATTTT.